The following is a TCR beta chain sequence with its context. Germline V lookup: CDR1 MGHDK, CDR2 SYGVNS. V lost 3 bases and J lost 2; bases outside the gene matches: 9. This CDR3 has 16 residues. These data come from a study of cytomegalovirus exposure and HLA in healthy donors. With 60 Vbeta and 13 Jbeta primers, the PCR was carried out. Assay used: immunoSEQ multiplex PCR; TCRdb lists only in-frame clones, some missing. This sample has over 150,000 clones, with about 77% found just once. The sequence was collected from a male donor in good health and CMV-seropositive. The rearrangement links TRBV25-1 to TRBJ2-5; 7 bases are shared with TRBD2. Sequenced input: PBMCs. The CDR3 spells CASSEGEGISQETQYF. Written as DNA, the CDR3 is TGTGCCAGCAGTGAGGGGGAGGGCATTTCTCAAGAGACCCAGTACTTC.